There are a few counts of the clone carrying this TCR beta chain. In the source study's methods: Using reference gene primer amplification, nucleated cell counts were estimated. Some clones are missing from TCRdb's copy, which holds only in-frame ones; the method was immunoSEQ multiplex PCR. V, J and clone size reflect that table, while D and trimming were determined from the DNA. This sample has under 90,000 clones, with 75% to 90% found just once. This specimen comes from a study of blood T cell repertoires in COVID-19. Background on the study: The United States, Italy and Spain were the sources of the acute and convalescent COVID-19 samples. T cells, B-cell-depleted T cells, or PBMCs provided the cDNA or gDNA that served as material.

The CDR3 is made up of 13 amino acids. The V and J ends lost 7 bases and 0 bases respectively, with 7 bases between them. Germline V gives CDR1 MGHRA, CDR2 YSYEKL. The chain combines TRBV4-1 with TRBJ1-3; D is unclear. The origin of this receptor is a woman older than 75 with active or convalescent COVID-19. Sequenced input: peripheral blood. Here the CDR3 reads CASTGSSGNTIYF. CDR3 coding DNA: TGCGCCAGCACCGGGAGCTCTGGAAACACCATATATTTT.